This T cell receptor (beta chain) was sequenced in a study of identical twins. TCRdb re-called the 5' RACE reads through MiXCR, storing one row per CDR3 protein. The repertoire includes around 250,000 distinct CDR3 sequences, 5.5% to 7% of them detected once, and 3% to 4% sits in the top ten. This clonotype was seen ten or more times. Germline CDR1 is KGHDR and CDR2 is SFDVKD. CDR3 length: 13 residues. V shed 7 bases and J shed 3 bases, with 9 bases lying between them. These data were also reused for a study on yellow fever vaccine responses in identical twins. That investigation notes: Twins showed a vaccine T cell response that reportedly seemed partly convergent, partly personalized.

The TCR sequence derives from a woman between 18 and 29 years old in good health. This chain links TRBV24-1 with TRBJ2-1; D is unresolved. Material: memory (CD45RO+) T cells sorted from blood. In DNA form, the CDR3 reads TGTGCCACCAGAGAATCTGTCTACAATGAGCAGTTCTTC. Its protein product is CATRESVYNEQFF.